Below, one T cell receptor (beta chain) is given with its context. Time point denoted: peripheral blood 6 weeks after treatment start. Each patient presented with locally advanced or metastatic urothelial carcinoma. Trimming pared 4 bases from V and 3 bases from J, leaving 12 bases between. The CDR3 contains 15 residues. Germline lookup yields CDR1 MDHEN and CDR2 SYDVKM. Profiled with immunoSEQ multiplex PCR; TCRdb holds only in-frame clones, not every one. The sample contains more than 95,000 clones, 85% to 90% of which appear only once. The data originate from a study of PD-L1 blockade in urothelial cancer.

Sequencing was performed on PBMCs, taken around atezolizumab (anti-PD-L1) treatment. This rearrangement joins TRBV28 to TRBJ2-2, with a possible D match to TRBD1 (6 bases). The receptor was derived from a man in his sixties with urothelial cancer. The CDR3 protein is CASSSLGHDTGELFF. CDR3 nucleotide sequence: TGTGCCAGCAGTTCCTTGGGACACGACACCGGGGAGCTGTTTTTT.